The 16 T cell receptor beta chains given below trace back to one sample, sequenced in a study of blood T cell repertoires in COVID-19. TCRdb keeps only in-frame clones here, not all; method: immunoSEQ multiplex PCR. The sample includes approximately 220,000 clones, approximately 83% of them seen just once. The sample comprised PBMCs or T cells enriched from blood (not recorded which). The receptor set was obtained from a middle-aged woman with acute COVID-19.

The CDR3 region is CASSLWDRNAYEQYF. The DNA of the CDR3 is TGTGCCAGCAGTTTATGGGACAGGAACGCCTACGAGCAGTACTTC. The V gene is TRBV28, the J gene TRBJ2-7, with TRBD1 matching over 7 bases. CDR1 and CDR2 from the germline V gene are MDHEN and SYDVKM. The CDR3 has 15 residues. Trimming at V came to 0 bases and at J to 2 bases, leaving 4 bases not matched to a gene.

The chain carries TRBV11-2 and TRBJ2-1; TRBD2 might be the D (5 bases). This CDR3 region has 15 residues. From germline, CDR1 is SGHAT and CDR2 FQNNGV. Trimming took off 5 bases at V and 9 bases at J, with 20 bases between the two ends. In DNA, the CDR3 is TGTGCCAGCAGCATTCCTAGCCAATCCCTAGGTGAGCAGTTCTTC. Protein sequence: CASSIPSQSLGEQFF.

V and J are TRBV6-5 and TRBJ2-5; perhaps TRBD2 as D (5 bases). V lost 0 bases and J lost 2, with 13 bases in between. The CDR3 is made up of 16 amino acids. Germline V gene lookup returns CDR1 MNHEY and CDR2 SVGAGI. CDR3 nucleotides: TGTGCCAGCAGTTACTCACTGGCCCCGGGGCAAGAGACCCAGTACTTC. This sequence encodes CASSYSLAPGQETQYF.

In this sample, this clone turned up a few times. The chain employs TRBV5-1 and TRBJ2-7; 7 bases agree with TRBD1. This CDR3 has 14 amino acids. CDR1 SGHRS and CDR2 YFSETQ come from the germline V gene. J lost 2 bases, V lost 6 bases, and 8 bases had no gene match. The CDR3 sequence is CASKRDSGPYEQYF. CDR3 coding DNA: TGCGCCAGCAAACGGGACAGTGGCCCCTACGAGCAGTACTTC.

This rearrangement joins TRBV14 to TRBJ2-2; 9 nucleotides match TRBD1. CDR3 length: 16 residues. Losses at the gene ends were 4 bases for V and 3 bases for J; bases not matched to a gene: 6. Germline V gene lookup returns CDR1 SGHDN and CDR2 FVKESK. CDR3 sequence reads: CASSLLGQGYTGELFF. In DNA, the CDR3 is TGTGCCAGCAGCCTTCTAGGACAGGGGTACACCGGGGAGCTGTTTTTT.

The V call is TRBV29-1, the J call TRBJ2-1; D possibly corresponds to TRBD2 (5 bases). Germline CDR1 reads SQVTM; CDR2 reads ANQGSEA. Trimming took 6 bases from V and 3 from J, leaving 18 bases between them. The CDR3 has 15 amino acids. CDR3 protein: CSVILGSGNYNEQFF. In DNA form, the CDR3 reads TGCAGCGTGATCTTGGGGAGCGGAAACTACAATGAGCAGTTCTTC.

This chain uses TRBV6-6 with TRBJ1-6, with D perhaps matching TRBD1 (6 bases). Germline V gene lookup returns CDR1 MNHNY and CDR2 SVGAGI (reference sequence). The CDR3 is 14 residues long. Trimming took off 6 bases at V and 11 bases at J, with 17 bases between the two ends. CDR3 region: CASSPRTAAAPLHF. The CDR3 nucleotides read TGTGCCAGCAGCCCCCGGACAGCTGCGGCACCCCTCCACTTT.

Points on this clone: Other nucleotide sequences in the sample specify the same CDR3. This chain uses TRBV9 with TRBJ2-7; 13 bases align to TRBD2. CDR1 SGDLS and CDR2 YYNGEE come from the germline V gene. The CDR3 spans 15 residues. V was clipped by 2 bases and J by 3 bases; unmatched bases: 2. CDR3 in DNA: TGTGCCAGCAGCGTGGGGACTAGCGGGAACTACGAGCAGTACTTC. Residues: CASSVGTSGNYEQYF. Full variable domain (missing parts from reference TRBV9 and TRBJ2-7): DSGVTQTPKHLITATGQRVTLRCSPRSGDLSVYWYQQSLDQGLQFLIQYYNGEERAKGNILERFSAQQFPDLHSELNLSSLELGDSALYFCASSVGTSGNYEQYFGPGTRLTVT.

A single count supports this clone. The rearrangement links TRBV6-1 to TRBJ1-5; 7 nucleotides match TRBD1. This CDR3 region has 17 residues. The junction had 13 bases not matched to a gene; V was cut back by 3 bases and J by 5 bases. In germline, CDR1 is MNHNS, CDR2 SASEGT. The CDR3 DNA reads as TGTGCCAGCAGTGACACAGGGGTAGGGGATCAGTATCAGCCCCAGCATTTT. This gives the protein CASSDTGVGDQYQPQHF.

This chain joins TRBV6-1 and TRBJ2-7; the D is unclear. From germline, CDR1 is MNHNS and CDR2 SASEGT. The CDR3 covers 16 residues. V was cut by 2 bases and J by 2 bases, with 16 bases left in between. Here the CDR3 DNA reads TGTGCCAGCAGTGAACAGTATTACATGGGCACCTACGAGCAGTACTTC. Its protein product is CASSEQYYMGTYEQYF.

The CDR3 DNA reads TGCAGCGTTGCTAGCGGGAGCTCCTACAATGAGCAGTTCTTC. Residues: CSVASGSSYNEQFF. The V and J genes are TRBV29-1 and TRBJ2-1; 10 nucleotides line up with TRBD2. The trim removed 4 bases at V and 0 bases at J, leaving 0 bases unmatched. Germline assignment: CDR1 SQVTM and CDR2 ANQGSEA. The CDR3 is 14 residues long.

The chain employs TRBV6-5 and TRBJ2-2, with D perhaps TRBD1 (5 bases). In germline, CDR1 is MNHEY, CDR2 SVGAGI. Trimming pared 6 bases from V and 2 bases from J, leaving 10 bases between. The CDR3 covers 14 residues. The CDR3 coding sequence is TGTGCCAGCAGCCATGACAGAAACACCGGGGAGCTGTTTTTT. Its protein is CASSHDRNTGELFF.

The J gene is TRBJ1-5, the V gene TRBV19; 8 bases line up with TRBD1. Unmatched junction bases numbered 6, after V lost 5 bases and J lost 6 bases. Germline loops: CDR1 LNHDA, CDR2 SQIVND (reference sequence). The CDR3 contains 14 residues. The CDR3 bases are TGTGCCAGTAGTGATACAGGGGGTGCTCAGCCCCAGCATTTT. It encodes CASSDTGGAQPQHF.

V and J are TRBV25-1 and TRBJ2-7; D is perhaps TRBD1 (6 bases). The CDR3 is 14 residues long. V lost 4 bases, J lost 5 bases, and 15 bases lay in between. Germline CDR1 and CDR2: MGHDK and SYGVNS. CDR3 loop: CASSVPGHQDEQYF. Written as DNA, the CDR3 is TGTGCCAGCAGTGTGCCGGGACATCAGGACGAGCAGTACTTC.

V and J are TRBV28 and TRBJ2-5; 10 positions match TRBD2. This CDR3 has 15 amino acids. Germline assignment: CDR1 MDHEN and CDR2 SYDVKM. The V segment lost 2 bases and the J segment 3 bases; nucleotides outside the gene matches: 3. The CDR3 bases are TGTGCCAGCAGTTTAGGGACTAGCGTGAAAGAGACCCAGTACTTC. Protein: CASSLGTSVKETQYF. Drawing the rest from reference TRBV28 and TRBJ2-5, the complete variable domain is DVKVTQSSRYLVKRTGEKVFLECVQDMDHENMFWYRQDPGLGLRLIYFSYDVKMKEKGDIPEGYSVSREKKERFSLILESASTNQTSMYLCASSLGTSVKETQYFGPGTRLLVL.

The V and J genes are TRBV3-1 (or the pseudogene TRBV3-2) and TRBJ2-5; D perhaps matches TRBD2 (5 bases). The CDR3 length is 14 residues. Trimming took 7 bases from V and 5 from J, leaving 17 bases between them. From germline, CDR1 is LGHDT and CDR2 YNNKEL (reference sequence). This chain's CDR3 is CASTSQDRGETQYF. CDR3 coding DNA: TGTGCCAGCACCTCCCAAGACCGGGGTGAGACCCAGTACTTC.